This T cell receptor beta chain was observed in a study of early T cells in non-severe SARS-CoV-2 infection (dated by TCRdb to the early 2020s). Study-level background: Because TCR sequencing was done on bulk RNA from unsorted whole blood, the alpha and beta chains could not be paired. General conclusions and limits of the study: VDJdb matching was skewed toward anti-spike CD8 responses and likely underestimated virus-specific expansions, missing private and CD4 specificities.

A case-control design nested within a healthcare worker cohort in London, UK, was used, with weekly nasopharyngeal swab PCR tests and blood sampling performed. Healthcare workers were enrolled in the week of the UK lockdown, from 23 to 31 March 2020, and were followed every week for up to roughly 15 weeks. The library was made by 5' RACE. Instrument used: NextSeq 500. Unique molecular identifiers were attached to individual cDNA molecules in the TCR library protocol so that sequencing error and PCR bias could be corrected. Both TCR alpha and beta chains were sequenced, and tight co-correlation was observed between alpha and beta sequence abundances in each sample. In the paper's pipeline: V gene, J gene and CDR3 annotation of TCR sequences was performed with Decombinator V4. Expanded TCRs were defined as changing significantly between any two time points under a Poisson model with p below 0.0001. TCR abundances were normalised to the total number of TCRs sequenced per sample and were expressed as counts per million. VDJdb, accessed 1 November 2021, was searched for CMV, EBV and SARS-CoV-2 annotated TCRs, with TCRs annotated for multiple antigens excluded. The public reads were reprocessed in TCRdb via fastp at Q25 and MiXCR, keeping in-frame beta chains. Records with the same CDR3 protein are collapsed into one entry carrying the most frequent genes and DNA. These V and J calls originate from TCRdb's pipeline instead of the authors' own analysis. Counted in this sample were fewer than 80,000 distinct CDR3 sequences; about 9% of them appeared once. The top ten constitute 5.9% of the sample.

This clonotype appeared many times. Its specific antigen is unknown. No quality values exist for individual bases; no much larger clone is one base distant. This sequence was found in an adult who was a healthcare worker with PCR-confirmed SARS-CoV-2 infection or an uninfected control (not recorded which). Material for sequencing was whole blood.

In nucleotide form, the sequence is TGTGCCAGCAGCTACCGTGGAGGCACTGAAGCTTTCTTT. Translated, this gives CASSYRGGTEAFF. The sequence joins TRBV7-2 to TRBJ1-1; the D gene assignment is ambiguous. As encoded in the germline V gene, CDR1 is SGHTA while CDR2 is FQGNSA. Its CDR3 holds 13 amino acids, cysteine through phenylalanine. This entry keeps only the CDR3 DNA: 39 bases, framed from base 1. V gives up 4 bases and J gives up 4 bases, and the segment between their germline ends measures 10 bases.